This is a list of T cell receptor beta chains from one sample in a study of blood T cell repertoires in COVID-19. Only in-frame clones appear in the TCRdb table, and some are missing; sequencing was by immunoSEQ multiplex PCR. There are under 300,000 clones in the sample; 60% to 75% occur only once, and around 3.4% lies in the top ten. The material sequenced was peripheral blood. These receptors were taken from a woman of 80 years or more with acute or convalescent COVID-19. Each CDR3 is given with its conserved first and last residue. Each record gives: D gene, V gene, J gene, CDR3 protein. D genes are given only for firm matches.

d_gene: TRBD1
v_gene: TRBV6-5
j_gene: TRBJ2-5
CDR3aa: CASSPRTGGETQYF

d_gene: TRBD1
v_gene: TRBV5-1
j_gene: TRBJ1-1
CDR3aa: CASSGTGPNTEAFF

d_gene: TRBD2
v_gene: TRBV5-6
j_gene: TRBJ2-2
CDR3aa: CASSWGGVANTGELFF

d_gene: TRBD1
v_gene: TRBV6-2/TRBV6-3
j_gene: TRBJ2-7
CDR3aa: CASSSPGGRNEQYF

d_gene: NA
v_gene: TRBV18
j_gene: TRBJ2-5
CDR3aa: CASSPQGRAETQYF

d_gene: NA
v_gene: TRBV19
j_gene: TRBJ2-6
CDR3aa: CASSAWGESGANVLTF

d_gene: NA
v_gene: TRBV19
j_gene: TRBJ2-7
CDR3aa: CASEGRIGSSYEQYF

d_gene: TRBD1
v_gene: TRBV2
j_gene: TRBJ1-2
CDR3aa: CASSKTSSTGEGYTF

d_gene: NA
v_gene: TRBV19
j_gene: TRBJ1-1
CDR3aa: CASSIDHWKGDTEAFF

d_gene: NA
v_gene: TRBV6-2/TRBV6-3
j_gene: TRBJ2-5
CDR3aa: CASSLRRYQETQYF

d_gene: NA
v_gene: TRBV19
j_gene: TRBJ2-2
CDR3aa: CASSIGRGFDTGELFF

d_gene: TRBD1
v_gene: TRBV11-3
j_gene: TRBJ2-1
CDR3aa: CASSPTRGTNEQFF

d_gene: NA
v_gene: TRBV5-4
j_gene: TRBJ2-1
CDR3aa: CASSLTGSNEQFF

d_gene: NA
v_gene: TRBV2
j_gene: TRBJ2-5
CDR3aa: CASSVQGETQYF

d_gene: NA
v_gene: TRBV5-1
j_gene: TRBJ2-5
CDR3aa: CASSFGTTPEATQYF

d_gene: TRBD2
v_gene: TRBV5-4
j_gene: TRBJ2-3
CDR3aa: CASSFTSGGADTQYF

d_gene: NA
v_gene: TRBV2
j_gene: TRBJ2-7
CDR3aa: CASRNPRENPQYF

d_gene: TRBD2
v_gene: TRBV18
j_gene: TRBJ2-7
CDR3aa: CASSSSIGTSGAEQYF

d_gene: NA
v_gene: TRBV6-1
j_gene: TRBJ1-5
CDR3aa: CASSERRAQPQHF

d_gene: TRBD2
v_gene: TRBV3-1/TRBV3-2
j_gene: TRBJ2-5
CDR3aa: CASSRTGGETQYF

d_gene: TRBD2
v_gene: TRBV5-1
j_gene: TRBJ2-7
CDR3aa: CASSRSGTSGSNYEQYF

d_gene: TRBD1
v_gene: TRBV6-5
j_gene: TRBJ1-4
CDR3aa: CASSPYRGTNEKLFF

d_gene: NA
v_gene: TRBV6-5
j_gene: TRBJ1-3
CDR3aa: CASSSTSSGNTIYF

d_gene: NA
v_gene: TRBV9
j_gene: TRBJ1-6
CDR3aa: CASSVDIGSNSPLHF

d_gene: TRBD1
v_gene: TRBV4-1
j_gene: TRBJ1-2
CDR3aa: CASSRPGQGRGYTF

d_gene: TRBD1
v_gene: TRBV6-5
j_gene: TRBJ2-5
CDR3aa: CASSKQGMGETQYF

d_gene: NA
v_gene: TRBV5-1
j_gene: TRBJ2-7
CDR3aa: CASSPYDRYEQYF

d_gene: TRBD2
v_gene: TRBV7-9
j_gene: TRBJ2-7
CDR3aa: CASSLGLEPYEQYF

d_gene: NA
v_gene: TRBV5-1
j_gene: TRBJ1-2
CDR3aa: CASSLETAYGYTF

d_gene: NA
v_gene: TRBV7-6
j_gene: TRBJ2-5
CDR3aa: CASSLGVGGGVQETQYF

d_gene: NA
v_gene: TRBV29-1
j_gene: TRBJ2-3
CDR3aa: CSVESGSDTQYF

d_gene: NA
v_gene: TRBV12-5
j_gene: TRBJ2-1
CDR3aa: CASSPEGNEQFF